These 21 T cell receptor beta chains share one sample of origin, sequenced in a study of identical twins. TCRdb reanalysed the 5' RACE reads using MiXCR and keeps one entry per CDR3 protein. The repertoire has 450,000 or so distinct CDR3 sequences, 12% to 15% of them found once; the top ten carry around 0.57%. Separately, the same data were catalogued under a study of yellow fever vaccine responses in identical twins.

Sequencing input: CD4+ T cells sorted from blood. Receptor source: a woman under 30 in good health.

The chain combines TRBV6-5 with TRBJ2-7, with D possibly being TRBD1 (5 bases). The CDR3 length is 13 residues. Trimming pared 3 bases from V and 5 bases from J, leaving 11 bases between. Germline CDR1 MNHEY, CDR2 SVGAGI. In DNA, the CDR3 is TGTGCCAGCAGTTATAGGGGCAGAGACGAGCAGTACTTC. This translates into CASSYRGRDEQYF.

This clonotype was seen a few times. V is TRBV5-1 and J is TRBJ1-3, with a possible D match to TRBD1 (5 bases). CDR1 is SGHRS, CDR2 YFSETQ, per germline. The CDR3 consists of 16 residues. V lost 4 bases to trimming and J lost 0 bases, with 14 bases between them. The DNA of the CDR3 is TGCGCCAGCAGCCCCGGTCGGGGCCTCTCTGGAAACACCATATATTTT. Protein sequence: CASSPGRGLSGNTIYF.

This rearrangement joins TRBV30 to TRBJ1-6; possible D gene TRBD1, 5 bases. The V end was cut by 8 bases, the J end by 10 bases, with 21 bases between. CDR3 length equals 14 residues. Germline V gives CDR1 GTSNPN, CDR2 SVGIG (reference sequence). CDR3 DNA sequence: TGTGCCACCTTACAGGACGGCATTTCCTCACCCCTCCACTTT. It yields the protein CATLQDGISSPLHF.

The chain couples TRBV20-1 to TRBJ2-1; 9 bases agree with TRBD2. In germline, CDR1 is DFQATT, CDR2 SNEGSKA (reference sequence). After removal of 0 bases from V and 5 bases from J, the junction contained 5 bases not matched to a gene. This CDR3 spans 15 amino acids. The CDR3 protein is CSAREGTSRNNEQFF. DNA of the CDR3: TGCAGTGCTAGAGAAGGGACTAGCCGAAACAATGAGCAGTTCTTC.

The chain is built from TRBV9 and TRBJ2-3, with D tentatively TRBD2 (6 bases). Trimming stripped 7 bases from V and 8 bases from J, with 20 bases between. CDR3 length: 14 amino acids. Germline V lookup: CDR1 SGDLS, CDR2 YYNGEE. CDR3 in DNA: TGTGCCAGCGGCCTTAGCGGAGGGTCACTTACGCAGTATTTT. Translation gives CASGLSGGSLTQYF. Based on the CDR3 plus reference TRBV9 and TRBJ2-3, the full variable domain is DSGVTQTPKHLITATGQRVTLRCSPRSGDLSVYWYQQSLDQGLQFLIQYYNGEERAKGNILERFSAQQFPDLHSELNLSSLELGDSALYFCASGLSGGSLTQYFGPGTRLTVL.

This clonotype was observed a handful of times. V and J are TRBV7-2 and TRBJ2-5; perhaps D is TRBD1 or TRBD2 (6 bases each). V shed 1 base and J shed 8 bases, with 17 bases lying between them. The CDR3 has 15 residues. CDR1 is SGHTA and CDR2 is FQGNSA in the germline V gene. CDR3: CASSLGSGGGRTQYF. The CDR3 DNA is TGTGCCAGCAGCTTAGGGAGCGGAGGGGGAAGAACCCAGTACTTC.

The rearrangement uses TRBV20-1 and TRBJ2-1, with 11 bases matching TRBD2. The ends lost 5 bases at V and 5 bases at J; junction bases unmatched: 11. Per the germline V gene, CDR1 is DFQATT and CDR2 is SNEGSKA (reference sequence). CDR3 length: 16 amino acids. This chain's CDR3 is CSASLAGVTKNNEQFF. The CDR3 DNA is TGCAGTGCTTCACTAGCGGGAGTCACCAAAAACAATGAGCAGTTCTTC.

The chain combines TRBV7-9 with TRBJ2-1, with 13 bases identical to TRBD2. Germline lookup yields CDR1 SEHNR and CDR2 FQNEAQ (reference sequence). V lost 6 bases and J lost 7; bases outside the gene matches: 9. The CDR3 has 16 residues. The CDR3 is CASRSARTSGRNEQFF. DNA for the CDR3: TGTGCCAGCAGATCGGCAAGGACTAGCGGGAGAAATGAGCAGTTCTTC.

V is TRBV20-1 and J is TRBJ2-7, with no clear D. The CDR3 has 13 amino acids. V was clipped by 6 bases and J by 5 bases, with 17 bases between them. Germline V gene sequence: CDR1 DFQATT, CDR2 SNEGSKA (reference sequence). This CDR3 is CSAYERKSHEQYF. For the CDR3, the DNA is TGCAGTGCGTATGAGCGAAAGAGCCACGAGCAGTACTTC.

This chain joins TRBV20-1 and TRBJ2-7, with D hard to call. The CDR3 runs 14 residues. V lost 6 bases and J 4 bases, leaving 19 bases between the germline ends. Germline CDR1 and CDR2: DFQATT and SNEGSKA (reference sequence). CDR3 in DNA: TGCAGTGCCACCCGTCGAAGCTACGCTTACGAGCAGTACTTC. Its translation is CSATRRSYAYEQYF.

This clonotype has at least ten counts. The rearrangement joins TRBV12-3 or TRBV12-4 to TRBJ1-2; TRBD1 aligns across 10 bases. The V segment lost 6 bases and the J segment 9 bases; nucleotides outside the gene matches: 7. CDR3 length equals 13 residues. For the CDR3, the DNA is TGTGCCAGCAGCACAGACAGGGGGCTGAGCTACACCTTC. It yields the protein CASSTDRGLSYTF.

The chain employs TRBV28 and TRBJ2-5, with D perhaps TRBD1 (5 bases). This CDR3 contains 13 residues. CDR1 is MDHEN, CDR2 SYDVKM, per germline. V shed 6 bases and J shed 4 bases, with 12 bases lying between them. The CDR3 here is CASSPDSLETQYF. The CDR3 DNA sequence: TGTGCCAGCAGCCCAGACAGCCTAGAGACCCAGTACTTC.

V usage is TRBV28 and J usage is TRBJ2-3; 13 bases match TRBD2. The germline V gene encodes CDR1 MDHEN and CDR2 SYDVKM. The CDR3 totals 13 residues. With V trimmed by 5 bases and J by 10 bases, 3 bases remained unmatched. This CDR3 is CASSRLAGGSQYF. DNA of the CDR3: TGTGCCAGCAGTCGACTAGCGGGGGGATCGCAGTATTTT.

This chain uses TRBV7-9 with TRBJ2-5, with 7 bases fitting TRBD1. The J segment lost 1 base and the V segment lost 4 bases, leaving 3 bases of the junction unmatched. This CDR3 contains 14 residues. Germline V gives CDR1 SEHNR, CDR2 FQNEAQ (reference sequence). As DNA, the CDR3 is TGTGCCAGCAGCTCCGACAGGGCCCAAGAGACCCAGTACTTC. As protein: CASSSDRAQETQYF.

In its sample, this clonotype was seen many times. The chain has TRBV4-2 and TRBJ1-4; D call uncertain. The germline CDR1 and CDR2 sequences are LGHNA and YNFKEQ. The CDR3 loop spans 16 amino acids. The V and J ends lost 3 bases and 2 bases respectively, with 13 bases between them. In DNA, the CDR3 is TGTGCCAGCAGCCAGGCGTCCCGGGAGACTAATGAAAAACTGTTTTTT. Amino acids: CASSQASRETNEKLFF.

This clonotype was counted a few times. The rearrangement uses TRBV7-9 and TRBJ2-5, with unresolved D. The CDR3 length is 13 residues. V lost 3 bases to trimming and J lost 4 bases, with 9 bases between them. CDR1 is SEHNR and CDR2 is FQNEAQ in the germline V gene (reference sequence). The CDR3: CASSFLGRETQYF. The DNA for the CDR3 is TGTGCCAGCAGCTTTTTAGGCAGAGAGACCCAGTACTTC.

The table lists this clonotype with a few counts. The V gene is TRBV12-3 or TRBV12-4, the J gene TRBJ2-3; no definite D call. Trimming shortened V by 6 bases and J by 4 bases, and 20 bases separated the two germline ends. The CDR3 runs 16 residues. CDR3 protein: CASSPPGPPRSDTQYF. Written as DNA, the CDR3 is TGTGCCAGCAGCCCCCCAGGACCCCCAAGGTCAGATACGCAGTATTTT.

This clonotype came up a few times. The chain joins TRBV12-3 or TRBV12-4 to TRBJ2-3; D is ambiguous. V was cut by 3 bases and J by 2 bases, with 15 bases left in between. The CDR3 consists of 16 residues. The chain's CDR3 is CASSFLLSDSTDTQYF. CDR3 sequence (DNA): TGTGCCAGCAGTTTTTTACTGTCAGATTCCACAGATACGCAGTATTTT.

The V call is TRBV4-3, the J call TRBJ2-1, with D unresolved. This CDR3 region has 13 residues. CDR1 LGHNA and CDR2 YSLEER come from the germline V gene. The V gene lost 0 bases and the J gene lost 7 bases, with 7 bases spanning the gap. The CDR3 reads CASSQDRVNEQFF. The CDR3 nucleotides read TGCGCCAGCAGCCAAGATAGGGTGAATGAGCAGTTCTTC.

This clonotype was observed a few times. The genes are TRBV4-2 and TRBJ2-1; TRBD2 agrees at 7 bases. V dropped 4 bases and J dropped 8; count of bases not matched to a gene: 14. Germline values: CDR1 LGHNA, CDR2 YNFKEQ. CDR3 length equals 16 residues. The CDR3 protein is CASSPAGSGDVDEQFF. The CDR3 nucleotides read TGTGCCAGCAGCCCGGCGGGGAGCGGGGACGTGGATGAGCAGTTCTTC.

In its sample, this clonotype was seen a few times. CDR3 sequence (DNA): TGTGCCAGCAGCTTTCAACCTACCGGGGAGCTGTTTTTT. It codes for CASSFQPTGELFF. This chain connects TRBV7-2 to TRBJ2-2; D not certain. Trimming pared 3 bases from V and 5 bases from J, leaving 7 bases between. CDR3 length equals 13 residues. Germline CDR1 and CDR2: SGHTA and FQGNSA.